This record covers a single T cell receptor beta chain. The CDR3 is 15 residues long. Germline V gene lookup returns CDR1 SQVTM and CDR2 ANQGSEA. Trimming took off 1 base at V and 0 bases at J, with 10 bases between the two ends. The data are from a study of PD-1 blockade in classical Hodgkin lymphoma. All patients relapsed after autologous stem cell transplantation, and brentuximab vedotin exposure varied. Measured with immunoSEQ multiplex PCR; TCRdb has only the in-frame clones, and not every one. This table holds 84,000 or so clones, about 93% found once. The input for sequencing was peripheral blood mononuclear cells (PBMCs), taken before the second cycle of nivolumab. V usage is TRBV29-1 and J usage is TRBJ2-1; D possibly corresponds to TRBD2 (6 bases). The receptor was derived from a human donor with classical Hodgkin lymphoma. CDR3 sequence: CSVEGGESSYNEQFF. The CDR3 bases are TGCAGCGTTGAAGGCGGGGAGAGCTCCTACAATGAGCAGTTCTTC.